The entry that follows covers one T cell receptor (beta chain) sequence. V gave up 0 bases and J gave up 6 bases, with 11 bases separating them. Per the germline V gene, CDR1 is LNHNV and CDR2 is YYDKDF (reference sequence). There are 14 residues in the CDR3. As handled by the study authors: For nucleated cells, counts were estimated from reference gene primer amplification. This table comes from immunoSEQ multiplex PCR, and its TCRdb copy is limited to in-frame clones, with some not included. V and J calls and clone size come straight from that table; D and trimming were deduced from the DNA. This table holds about 50,000 clones, 75% to 90% found once. This sample is part of a study of blood T cell repertoires in COVID-19. At the level of the study: There were acute and convalescent COVID-19 samples, and they came from the United States, Italy and Spain. Sample material is recorded as cDNA or gDNA derived from T cells, B-cell-depleted T cells, or PBMCs.

The rearrangement uses TRBV15 and TRBJ1-1; D gene unclear. Source material: peripheral blood. The origin of this receptor is a human donor in a cohort sampled during active COVID-19. The donor label of this sample is uncertain. The CDR3 DNA reads as TGTGCCACCAGCAGAGATTATCGCGAAGCTGAAGCTTTCTTT. This sequence encodes CATSRDYREAEAFF. Variable domain in full (rest from reference TRBV15 and TRBJ1-1): DAMVIQNPRYQVTQFGKPVTLSCSQTLNHNVMYWYQQKSSQAPKLLFHYYDKDFNNEADTPDNFQSRRPNTSFCFLDIRSPGLGDTAMYLCATSRDYREAEAFFGQGTRLTVV.